These T cell receptor beta chains were read from a single sample in a study of regulatory T cells in long-lasting Graves disease. TCRdb analysed the multiplex PCR reads with MiXCR anew, one entry per CDR3 protein. This table holds hundreds of thousands of distinct CDR3 sequences, about 16% found once. Material: peripheral blood mononuclear cells (PBMCs), obtained at new diagnosis, from a patient treated with antithyroid drugs. These receptors originate from a female donor with Graves disease. Both conserved end residues are part of each CDR3. D genes are given only for firm matches. Clone size, where shown, is once, few, many, or a class for clones that have expanded.

clone size,D gene,J gene,V gene,CDR3 DNA,CDR3 protein
-,TRBD2,TRBJ2-1,TRBV7-6,TGTGCCAGCAGCTTACGCCCTAGCGGGGTTCACAATGAGCAGTTCTTC,CASSLRPSGVHNEQFF
-,TRBD2,TRBJ2-2,TRBV24-1,TGTGCCACCAGTGACCATACTAGCGGGGGGAACACCGGGGAGCTGTTTTTT,CATSDHTSGGNTGELFF
-,TRBD2,TRBJ2-1,TRBV9,TGTGCCAGCAGCGTAGATCAGCGGGAGGGCAATGAGCAGTTCTTC,CASSVDQREGNEQFF
-,TRBD2,TRBJ2-2,TRBV11-2,TGTGCCAGCAGCTTAGGGACTAGCGACACCGGGGAGCTGTTTTTT,CASSLGTSDTGELFF
few,TRBD1,TRBJ1-3,TRBV4-1,TGCGCCAGCAGCCAAGATTGGGACAGCTTCTCTGGAAACACCATATATTTT,CASSQDWDSFSGNTIYF
many,-,TRBJ1-2,TRBV10-3,TGTGCCATCAGTGAGTCGAGGGGCGTAAACTATGGCTACACCTTC,CAISESRGVNYGYTF
many,-,TRBJ2-5,TRBV7-9,TGTGCCAGCGCGGCGTACCAAGAGACCCAGTACTTC,CASAAYQETQYF
-,TRBD1,TRBJ1-2,TRBV6-1,TGTGCCAGCAGTCGCGGGACAGGGGTTAATGGCTACACCTTC,CASSRGTGVNGYTF
many,-,TRBJ2-7,TRBV29-1,TGCAGCGTTGTTTTCGCGGGTTCAGAAAACTCCTACGAGCAGTACTTC,CSVVFAGSENSYEQYF
many,TRBD1,TRBJ1-6,TRBV18,TGTGCCAGCTCAAGGGACAGCGATTCACCCCTCCACTTT,CASSRDSDSPLHF
many,-,TRBJ2-4,TRBV28,TGTGCCAGCAGTAACTGGACAGAACTAGCCAAAAACATTCAGTACTTC,CASSNWTELAKNIQYF
many,-,TRBJ1-1,TRBV13,TGTGCCAGCGCACCGGAGGGGCGGAACACTGAAGCTTTCTTT,CASAPEGRNTEAFF
many,TRBD2,TRBJ2-7,TRBV27,TGTGCCAGCACCAGGACTAGCGGGAGTGCCGCTGTAATCTACGAGCAGTACTTC,CASTRTSGSAAVIYEQYF
few,-,TRBJ1-1,TRBV7-3,TGTGCCAGCAGCTTATCACGGGGGACCCCTGAAGCTTTCTTT,CASSLSRGTPEAFF